This TCR beta chain was sequenced for a study of cytomegalovirus exposure and HLA in healthy donors. About this clone itself: The antigen is undetermined.

Whole-study results and caveats: In a later analysis, HLA-associated TCR beta chains were more clonally expanded than equally common others. Most TCR sequences were rare, but some public TCRs occurred in many donors.

The PCR used 60 Vbeta and 13 Jbeta primers. Original handling: About 10 million shared chains were among the 60 million to 80 million unique TCR beta chains that a later analysis counted. The assay was immunoSEQ multiplex PCR, and TCRdb's table has in-frame clones only and misses some. D and trimming were read from the DNA, whereas the V and J calls and clone size are those reported in that table. The table lists some 150,000 clones. Sequencing input: PBMCs. This TCR derives from a woman under 30 in good health and CMV-seronegative.

In nucleotides, the CDR3 is TGTGCCAGCTCACCCAATGACCCAGGTGGCACTGAAGCTTTCTTT. Translation: CASSPNDPGGTEAFF. The rearrangement uses TRBV18 and TRBJ1-1; D not resolved. V was cut by 3 bases and J by 4 bases, with 15 bases left in between. Germline V lookup: CDR1 KGHSH, CDR2 LQKENI. The length of the CDR3 is 15 residues.